This is a list of T cell receptor beta chains from one sample in a study of identical twins. TCRdb reprocessed the 5' RACE reads via MiXCR and lists one record per CDR3 protein. The sample shows some 500,000 distinct CDR3 sequences, 14% of them seen only once. The same specimen was also included in a second study, on yellow fever vaccine responses in identical twins.

Sequencing used CD4+ T cells sorted from blood. The receptors derive from a woman younger than 30 in good health. CDR3s include the opening cysteine and the closing phenylalanine or tryptophan. The order of the fields is CDR3 protein, CDR3 DNA, D gene, V gene, J gene, clone size. The D gene is left open where the match is weak. Size tells how often a clone was seen (once, few, many) or the class of an expanded clone, and some rows leave it out.

CDR3 protein: CASSPRQGVNTEAFF
CDR3 DNA: TGTGCCAGCAGTCCACGACAGGGGGTGAACACTGAAGCTTTCTTT
D gene: TRBD1
V gene: TRBV12-3/TRBV12-4
J gene: TRBJ1-1
clone size: NA

CDR3 protein: CASSQPGTDAYEQYF
CDR3 DNA: TGTGCCAGCAGCCAACCCGGGACGGACGCTTACGAGCAGTACTTC
D gene: NA
V gene: TRBV6-1
J gene: TRBJ2-7
clone size: few

CDR3 protein: CASSTGGTGANVLTF
CDR3 DNA: TGTGCCAGCAGCACAGGGGGCACTGGGGCCAACGTCCTGACTTTC
D gene: TRBD1
V gene: TRBV6-1
J gene: TRBJ2-6
clone size: NA

CDR3 protein: CASSMTNEQFF
CDR3 DNA: TGTGCCAGTAGTATGACCAATGAGCAGTTCTTC
D gene: NA
V gene: TRBV19
J gene: TRBJ2-1
clone size: NA

CDR3 protein: CASSRPGGTSLEQYF
CDR3 DNA: TGTGCCAGCAGCCGGCCTGGGGGGACTAGTCTAGAGCAGTACTTC
D gene: TRBD2
V gene: TRBV4-2
J gene: TRBJ2-7
clone size: few

CDR3 protein: CATSRDSTTGGEQFF
CDR3 DNA: TGTGCCACCAGCAGAGATTCGACGACAGGGGGGGAGCAGTTCTTC
D gene: TRBD1
V gene: TRBV15
J gene: TRBJ2-1
clone size: NA

CDR3 protein: CASSLLAQASSYNSPLHF
CDR3 DNA: TGTGCCAGCAGTTTACTCGCGCAGGCCAGCTCCTATAATTCACCCCTCCACTTT
D gene: NA
V gene: TRBV27
J gene: TRBJ1-6
clone size: few

CDR3 protein: CASSQESALREWNTEAFF
CDR3 DNA: TGTGCCAGCAGCCAAGAGTCGGCACTCCGAGAGTGGAACACTGAAGCTTTCTTT
D gene: NA
V gene: TRBV3-1
J gene: TRBJ1-1
clone size: few

CDR3 protein: CASSLERGSGSLAQETQYF
CDR3 DNA: TGTGCCAGCAGCTTAGAGCGAGGTAGCGGGAGTCTGGCCCAAGAGACCCAGTACTTC
D gene: TRBD2
V gene: TRBV11-2
J gene: TRBJ2-5
clone size: NA

CDR3 protein: CASSWDRAYEQYF
CDR3 DNA: TGTGCCAGCAGTTGGGACAGGGCCTACGAGCAGTACTTC
D gene: TRBD1
V gene: TRBV12-3/TRBV12-4
J gene: TRBJ2-7
clone size: many

CDR3 protein: CSAQGGGVETQYF
CDR3 DNA: TGCAGTGCGCAGGGCGGGGGGGTAGAGACCCAGTACTTC
D gene: TRBD2
V gene: TRBV20-1
J gene: TRBJ2-5
clone size: many

CDR3 protein: CASSSRMGNTGELFF
CDR3 DNA: TGTGCCAGCAGTTCGAGGATGGGGAACACCGGGGAGCTGTTTTTT
D gene: NA
V gene: TRBV12-3/TRBV12-4
J gene: TRBJ2-2
clone size: many

CDR3 protein: CASSLAGPGGETQYF
CDR3 DNA: TGTGCCAGCAGCTTAGCAGGCCCGGGGGGAGAGACCCAGTACTTC
D gene: TRBD2
V gene: TRBV7-9
J gene: TRBJ2-5
clone size: few

CDR3 protein: CASSINTGNTGELFF
CDR3 DNA: TGTGCCAGTAGTATAAATACAGGGAACACCGGGGAGCTGTTTTTT
D gene: NA
V gene: TRBV19
J gene: TRBJ2-2
clone size: NA

CDR3 protein: CASSSVGSGDDYSGANVLTF
CDR3 DNA: TGCGCCAGCAGCTCGGTAGGTAGCGGGGATGACTACTCTGGGGCCAACGTCCTGACTTTC
D gene: TRBD2
V gene: TRBV5-1
J gene: TRBJ2-6
clone size: once

CDR3 protein: CASRQTTSYNEQFF
CDR3 DNA: TGTGCCAGCAGGCAAACTACCTCCTACAATGAGCAGTTCTTC
D gene: NA
V gene: TRBV2
J gene: TRBJ2-1
clone size: NA

CDR3 protein: CASSQGTGVNQPQHF
CDR3 DNA: TGTGCCAGCAGCCAAGGGACAGGGGTGAATCAGCCCCAGCATTTT
D gene: TRBD1
V gene: TRBV7-9
J gene: TRBJ1-5
clone size: few

CDR3 protein: CASSQAGMPHEQFF
CDR3 DNA: TGCGCCAGCAGTCAGGCGGGGATGCCGCATGAGCAGTTCTTC
D gene: NA
V gene: TRBV5-1
J gene: TRBJ2-1
clone size: few

CDR3 protein: CSGKEGTTNTEAFF
CDR3 DNA: TGCAGTGGAAAAGAGGGCACAACTAACACTGAAGCTTTCTTT
D gene: NA
V gene: TRBV20-1
J gene: TRBJ1-1
clone size: few

CDR3 protein: CSAEVSGAIQMSSYNEQFF
CDR3 DNA: TGCAGTGCTGAAGTGAGCGGGGCTATACAGATGAGCTCCTACAATGAGCAGTTCTTC
D gene: TRBD2
V gene: TRBV20-1
J gene: TRBJ2-1
clone size: NA

CDR3 protein: CASRMSGHPYF
CDR3 DNA: TGTGCCAGCAGGATGTCGGGACACCCGTACTTC
D gene: NA
V gene: TRBV6-6
J gene: TRBJ2-7
clone size: NA

CDR3 protein: CATRDEGYEQYF
CDR3 DNA: TGTGCCACCAGGGACGAGGGCTACGAGCAGTACTTC
D gene: NA
V gene: TRBV24-1
J gene: TRBJ2-7
clone size: few

CDR3 protein: CATDQGASTDTQYF
CDR3 DNA: TGTGCCACCGATCAGGGGGCAAGCACAGATACGCAGTATTTT
D gene: TRBD1
V gene: TRBV10-3
J gene: TRBJ2-3
clone size: NA

CDR3 protein: CASSQSGGRGETQYF
CDR3 DNA: TGCGCCAGCAGCCAATCAGGGGGCCGGGGGGAGACCCAGTACTTC
D gene: TRBD1
V gene: TRBV4-3
J gene: TRBJ2-5
clone size: many

CDR3 protein: CASSQGLAGALSTDTQYF
CDR3 DNA: TGTGCCAGCAGCCAAGGGCTAGCGGGGGCCCTTTCCACGGATACGCAGTATTTT
D gene: TRBD2
V gene: TRBV3-1
J gene: TRBJ2-3
clone size: NA

CDR3 protein: CASSLELAGVRETQYF
CDR3 DNA: TGTGCCAGCAGCTTGGAACTAGCGGGAGTCCGGGAGACCCAGTACTTC
D gene: TRBD2
V gene: TRBV5-6
J gene: TRBJ2-5
clone size: few

CDR3 protein: CASSLGQGNVYF
CDR3 DNA: TGTGCCAGCAGCTTGGGACAGGGAAATGTGTACTTC
D gene: TRBD1
V gene: TRBV5-4
J gene: TRBJ2-4
clone size: NA